The T cell receptor beta chain described here comes from a study of T cell changes during pregnancy in multiple sclerosis. Trimming took off 2 bases at V and 10 bases at J, with 11 bases between the two ends. The germline CDR1 and CDR2 sequences are ENHRY and SYGVKD. The CDR3 runs 12 residues. Some clones are missing from TCRdb's copy, which holds only in-frame ones; the method was immunoSEQ multiplex PCR. Altogether roughly 30,000 clones are present, approximately 81% being singletons, with the ten largest covering just over 8%. This chain joins TRBV10-3 and TRBJ1-1, with D unresolved. The receptor's source is a female donor with multiple sclerosis, enrolled in a pregnancy study. The material was CD8+ T cells from peripheral blood mononuclear cells, obtained after pregnancy. The CDR3: CAISEGRVGAFF. The CDR3 DNA reads TGTGCCATCAGTGAGGGGAGGGTTGGAGCTTTCTTT.